A selection of T cell receptor beta chains follows, all from one sample in a study of blood T cell repertoires in COVID-19. The repertoire was sequenced with immunoSEQ multiplex PCR; TCRdb's copy has only in-frame clones and lacks some. This table holds about 64,000 clones, 70% to 85% found once. Input material: peripheral blood. The receptors come from a man at least 80 years old with acute or convalescent COVID-19. The CDR3 runs from the conserved cysteine through the conserved F or W.

j_call,v_call,cdr3_aa
TRBJ1-2,TRBV18,CASSSGQGGGYTF
TRBJ1-1,TRBV6-5,CASSLQGYTEAFF
TRBJ2-6,TRBV27,CASSPSSASSGANVLTF
TRBJ1-1,TRBV5-1,CASSYDGQNTEAFF
TRBJ1-2,TRBV6-4,CASSERGNYGYTF
TRBJ2-2,TRBV4-1,CASSQGLGQSGELFF
TRBJ1-3,TRBV28,CASSDIQGASGNTIYF
TRBJ2-1,TRBV3-1/TRBV3-2,CASSLDRQNNEQFF
TRBJ1-5,TRBV19,CASSVGQGNQPQHF
TRBJ1-2,TRBV29-1,CSVESSRTAYGYTF
TRBJ2-1,TRBV19,CASGYASGAYNEQFF
TRBJ2-1,TRBV9,CASSPGQGRSNEQFF
TRBJ1-4,TRBV30,CACSDSARGEKLFF
TRBJ1-2,TRBV19,CASRPTGFDNYGYTF
TRBJ2-7,TRBV11-1,CASSLAGGEYEQYF
TRBJ2-1,TRBV5-1,CASSFGQNEQFF
TRBJ2-1,TRBV27,CASAGGRYNEQFF
TRBJ2-2,TRBV24-1,CATSETGIGELFF
TRBJ2-3,TRBV27,CASSKQGSRLPPDTQYF
TRBJ2-7,TRBV7-9,CASSLGLAGAYEQYF
TRBJ1-2,TRBV6-6,CASSSGQGVYGYTF
TRBJ2-1,TRBV5-5,CASSLDTSGRANEQFF